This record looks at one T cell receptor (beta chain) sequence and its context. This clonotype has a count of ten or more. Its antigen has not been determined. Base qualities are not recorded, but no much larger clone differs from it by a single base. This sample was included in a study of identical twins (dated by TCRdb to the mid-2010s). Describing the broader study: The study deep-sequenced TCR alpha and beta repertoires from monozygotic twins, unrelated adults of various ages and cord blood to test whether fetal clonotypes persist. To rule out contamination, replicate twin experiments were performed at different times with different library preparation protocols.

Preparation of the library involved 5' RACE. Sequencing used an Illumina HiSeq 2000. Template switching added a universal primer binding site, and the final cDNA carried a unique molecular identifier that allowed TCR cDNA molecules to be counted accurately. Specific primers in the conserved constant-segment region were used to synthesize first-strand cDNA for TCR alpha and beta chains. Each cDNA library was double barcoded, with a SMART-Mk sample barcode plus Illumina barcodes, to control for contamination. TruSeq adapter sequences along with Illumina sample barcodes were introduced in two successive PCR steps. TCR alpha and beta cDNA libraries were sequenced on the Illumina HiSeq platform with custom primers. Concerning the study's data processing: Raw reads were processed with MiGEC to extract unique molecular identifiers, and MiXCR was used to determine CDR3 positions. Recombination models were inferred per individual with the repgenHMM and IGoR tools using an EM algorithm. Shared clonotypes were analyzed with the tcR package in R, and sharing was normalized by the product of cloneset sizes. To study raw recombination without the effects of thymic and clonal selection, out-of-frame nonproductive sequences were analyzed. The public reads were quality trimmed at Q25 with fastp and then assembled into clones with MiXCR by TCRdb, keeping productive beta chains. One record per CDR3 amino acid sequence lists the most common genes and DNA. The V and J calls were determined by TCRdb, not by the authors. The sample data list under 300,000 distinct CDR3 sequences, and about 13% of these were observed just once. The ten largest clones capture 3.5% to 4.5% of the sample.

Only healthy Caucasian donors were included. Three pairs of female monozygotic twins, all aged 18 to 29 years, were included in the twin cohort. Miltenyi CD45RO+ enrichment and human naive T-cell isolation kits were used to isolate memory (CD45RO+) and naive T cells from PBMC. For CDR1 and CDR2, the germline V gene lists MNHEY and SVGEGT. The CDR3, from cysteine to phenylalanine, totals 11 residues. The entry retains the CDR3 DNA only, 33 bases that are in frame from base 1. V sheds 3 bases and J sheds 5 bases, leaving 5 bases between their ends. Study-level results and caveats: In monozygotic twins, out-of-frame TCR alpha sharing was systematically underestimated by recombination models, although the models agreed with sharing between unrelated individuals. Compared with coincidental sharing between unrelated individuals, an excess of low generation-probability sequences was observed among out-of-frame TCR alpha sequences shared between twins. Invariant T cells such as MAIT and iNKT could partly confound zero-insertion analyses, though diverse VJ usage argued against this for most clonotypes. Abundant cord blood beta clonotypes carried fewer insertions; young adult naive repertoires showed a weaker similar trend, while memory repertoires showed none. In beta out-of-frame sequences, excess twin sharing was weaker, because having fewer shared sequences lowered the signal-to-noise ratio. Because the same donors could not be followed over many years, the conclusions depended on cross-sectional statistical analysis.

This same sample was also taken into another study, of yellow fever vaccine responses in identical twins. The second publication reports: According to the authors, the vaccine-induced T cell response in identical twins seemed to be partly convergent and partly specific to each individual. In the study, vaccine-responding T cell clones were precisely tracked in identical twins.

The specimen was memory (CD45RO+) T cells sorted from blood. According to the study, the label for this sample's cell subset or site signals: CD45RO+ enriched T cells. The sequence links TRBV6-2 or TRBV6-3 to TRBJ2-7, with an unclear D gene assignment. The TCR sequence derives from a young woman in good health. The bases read TGTGCCAGCAGTTATTTGAACGAGCAGTACTTC. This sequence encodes CASSYLNEQYF.